This T cell receptor beta chain came from a study of vaccination and CD4 T cells after COVID-19. Overall study context: By nasal swab PCR, the convalescent patients were SARS-CoV-2 positive, with roughly ten mild cases and one severe. Once diagnosed, patients had post-COVID samples drawn a median about 100 days later (range 35 to 161). Median time from second vaccine dose to sampling was approximately 69 days (14 to 241). In culture, cells were exposed to overlapping spike peptides from SARS-CoV-2, HCoV-NL63, HCoV-OC43 and HCoV-229E.

The CDR3 is made up of 15 amino acids. Deletions cut 6 bases from V and 1 base from J, with 13 bases between. Germline assignment: CDR1 MDHEN and CDR2 SYDVKM. Cultured CD4+ T cell DNA underwent sequencing with the Oncomine TCR Beta short-read assay. Via MiXCR, TCRdb re-called the PCR reads, giving one row per CDR3 protein. The sample carries around 10,000 distinct CDR3 sequences, less than 70% recorded once. Treatment given: roughly 10-day PBMC culture with coronavirus spike peptide pools or control peptides (ViraFEST assay). This clonotype was seen a few times. Its antigen is currently unknown. The specimen was CD4+ T cells from blood, cultured in vitro. This chain uses TRBV28 with TRBJ2-4; tentatively, D is TRBD1 or TRBD2 (7 bases each). The TCR sequence derives from a human donor who had recovered from COVID-19. CDR3 in DNA: TGTGCCAGCAGCCCAGGGGGGGGCGCCAAAAACATTCAGTACTTC. Protein product: CASSPGGGAKNIQYF.